The 27 T cell receptor beta chains reported below all come from one sample, sequenced in a study of tumor-infiltrating lymphocytes in primary liver carcinoma. With 400 to 550 ng total RNA as template and a constant-region primer, TCR beta cDNA was made. Construction of TCR beta libraries relied on three successive nested multiplex PCR rounds employing slightly modified ARM-PCR. A C-beta reverse primer was combined with TRBV1-TRBV30 forward primers in the first two PCR rounds, and each round had approximately 10 cycles. Using its own MiXCR run on the multiplex PCR reads, TCRdb lists one record per CDR3 protein. Among 65,000 to 90,000 distinct CDR3 sequences listed, approximately 72% were seen once. The study co-extracted DNA and RNA from roughly 20-30 mg of unsorted bulk tissue. Sequencing was carried out using liver tumor tissue from sampling region 1. Regarding subset: tumor region T1, superior pole. Receptors originate from a man aged 35-49 years with primary liver carcinoma and hepatitis B virus infection.

Only one count was recorded for this clonotype. This sequence joins TRBV6-5 and TRBJ2-3; D unresolved. Trimming left V 0 bases short and J 10 bases short, with 14 bases between. CDR3 length: 14 amino acids. The germline gives CDR1 MNHEY, CDR2 SVGAGI. The chain's CDR3 is CASSYSQYAYAQYF. The CDR3 coding sequence is TGTGCCAGCAGTTACTCGCAGTACGCATATGCGCAGTATTTT.

The genes are TRBV7-2 and TRBJ2-7; 8 nucleotides match TRBD1. The germline V gene encodes CDR1 SGHTA and CDR2 FQGNSA. This CDR3 is 15 amino acids long. Losses at the gene ends were 3 bases for V and 0 bases for J; bases not matched to a gene: 4. The CDR3 reads CASSFRDRSSYEQYF. CDR3 in DNA: TGTGCCAGCAGCTTCCGGGACAGGAGCTCCTACGAGCAGTACTTC. Variable domain in full (rest from reference TRBV7-2 and TRBJ2-7): GAGVSQSPSNKVTEKGKDVELRCDPISGHTALYWYRQSLGQGLEFLIYFQGNSAPDKSGLPSDRFSAERTGGSVSTLTIQRTQQEDSAVYLCASSFRDRSSYEQYFGPGTRLTVT.

About this clonotype: A read error may account for a junction end that differs from germline. This chain joins TRBV10-1 and TRBJ2-2; TRBD1 matches 7 bases. This CDR3 is 14 amino acids long. From germline, CDR1 is WNHNN and CDR2 SYGVQD (reference sequence). Here the CDR3 DNA reads TGCGCCAGCAGCCCATCACAGGGGTTCGGGGAACTGTTTTTT. Translated, it gives CASSPSQGFGELFF.

In this sample, this clonotype turned up a few times. This may be a read error: a much more frequent sequence differs by one nucleotide. The rearrangement links TRBV6-1 to TRBJ2-7; D is unclear. Germline V gene data show CDR1 as MNHNS and CDR2 as SASEGT. The CDR3 extends over 12 amino acids. The CDR3 loop is CASSEMRYEQCF. The CDR3 coding sequence is TGTGCCAGCAGTGAAATGAGATACGAGCAGTGCTTC.

The chain combines TRBV11-2 with TRBJ2-1; D is unresolved. Near its end, the DNA agrees better with TRBJ2-7, so the J call may be wrong. From germline, CDR1 is SGHAT and CDR2 FQNNGV. This CDR3 is 11 amino acids long. As DNA, the CDR3 is TGTGTCGGCAGCTGGGGTAACGAGCAGTACTTC. Amino acid sequence: CVGSWGNEQYF.

Regarding this clonotype: One end of the junction fails to match germline, which may point to a read error. This chain connects TRBV7-9 to TRBJ2-1, with 12 bases that match TRBD2. There are 18 residues in the CDR3. Germline loops: CDR1 SEHNR, CDR2 FQNEAQ (reference sequence). The CDR3 region is CASNLPSGLAGTSHEQFF. The CDR3 DNA reads TGTGCCAGCAACTTACCATCGGGACTAGCGGGTACGAGCCATGAGCAATTCTTC.

This clonotype was detected many times. This sequence joins TRBV29-1 and TRBJ2-7, with 8 bases fitting TRBD1. Trimming cost V 7 bases and J 5 bases; bases outside gene matches: 16. The CDR3 sequence is 15 residues long. The V gene's germline CDR1 is SQVTM and CDR2 ANQGSEA. The CDR3 is CSAHLDPSGGDEQYF. CDR3 nucleotide sequence: TGCAGCGCTCACTTGGATCCGTCAGGGGGCGACGAGCAGTACTTC.

The chain couples TRBV6-5 to TRBJ2-1; 10 nucleotides line up with TRBD2. Germline V gives CDR1 MNHEY, CDR2 SVGAGI. The CDR3 length is 19 residues. Trimming cost V 3 bases and J 5 bases; bases outside gene matches: 16. The CDR3: CASSYSGGLAGEVDNEQFF. The CDR3 nucleotides read TGTGCCAGCAGTTATAGCGGCGGTCTAGCGGGAGAAGTTGACAATGAGCAGTTCTTC.

As regards this clonotype: The conserved closing phenylalanine or tryptophan is absent in this CDR3, likely reflecting a read error. J is TRBJ2-7 and V is TRBV4-1, with 9 bases matching TRBD2. Germline V gene sequence: CDR1 MGHRA, CDR2 YSYEKL. The CDR3 is 17 residues long. This CDR3 is CAGSQDRASGVRYEQYL. The CDR3 nucleotides read TGCGCCGGCAGCCAAGATAGGGCTAGCGGGGTGAGGTACGAGCAGTACCTC.

Note on this clonotype: At one end, the junction sequence differs from germline, possibly due to a read error. This sequence joins TRBV7-8 and TRBJ2-5, with 10 bases matching TRBD1. Germline V gene lookup returns CDR1 SGHVS and CDR2 FQNEAQ. The CDR3 consists of 18 residues. CDR3 DNA: TGTGCCAGCAGTTTAGCGCACTCGACAGGGGGCTTTAGAGATACCCAGTACTTC. Protein: CASSLAHSTGGFRDTQYF.

This clonotype was counted ten times or more. This rearrangement joins TRBV6-5 to TRBJ2-7; perhaps TRBD2 as D (5 bases). The germline V gene encodes CDR1 MNHEY and CDR2 SVGAGI. The CDR3 contains 13 residues. Trimming pared 6 bases from V and 3 bases from J, leaving 12 bases between. CDR3 sequence reads: CASSRASGYEQYF. CDR3 DNA sequence: TGTGCCAGCAGCCGCGCGAGCGGCTACGAGCAGTACTTC.

As for this clonotype: The junction shows a germline mismatch at one end, possibly a read error. V is TRBV6-5 and J is TRBJ2-7, with D maybe TRBD1 (6 bases). The CDR3 runs 13 residues. Germline V gene data show CDR1 as MNHEY and CDR2 as SVGAGI. This CDR3 is CASSPQGWDKQCF. For the CDR3, the DNA is TGCGCCAGCAGTCCCCAGGGCTGGGACAAGCAGTGCTTC.

The chain couples TRBV5-5 to TRBJ2-7, with TRBD1 matching 11 bases. Germline CDR1 is SGHKS and CDR2 is YYEKEE (reference sequence). The CDR3 is made up of 15 amino acids. CDR3 sequence reads: CISSWAGTGGYEQYF. The CDR3 DNA follows: TGTATCAGCAGCTGGGCCGGGACAGGGGGTTACGAGCAGTACTTC. Together with reference TRBV5-5 and TRBJ2-7, the CDR3 gives the full variable domain: DAGVTQSPTHLIKTRGQQVTLRCSPISGHKSVSWYQQVLGQGPQFIFQYYEKEERGRGNFPDRFSARQFPNYSSELNVNALLLGDSALYLCISSWAGTGGYEQYFGPGTRLTVT.

The J gene is TRBJ1-5, the V gene TRBV6-1; 12 nucleotides align to TRBD1. V lost 3 bases, J lost 9 bases, and 9 bases stayed unmatched. The CDR3 covers 16 residues. The germline CDR1 and CDR2 sequences are MNHNS and SASEGT. CDR3 bases: TGTGCCAGCAGTGATGGGGACAGGGGGCGATGGCTGCCCCAGCATTTT. It specifies CASSDGDRGRWLPQHF.

This clonotype was counted only a few times. A much larger clone differs from this one at a single base, so this may be a read error. This chain joins TRBV6-1 and TRBJ2-2; D possibly corresponds to TRBD1 (5 bases). The CDR3 sequence is 15 residues long. Trimming took 4 bases from V and 0 from J, leaving 9 bases between them. CDR1 and CDR2 (germline): MNHNS, SASEGT. CDR3 nucleotides: TGTGCCAGCAGTGGGGGCAGGGCGAACACCGGGGAGCTGTTTTTT. Protein sequence: CASSGGRANTGELFF.

This chain uses TRBV30 with TRBJ2-2, with a weak D call TRBD1 (5 bases). This CDR3 region has 14 residues. Germline V CDR1 and CDR2: GTSNPN, SVGIG (reference sequence). CDR3: CAWAGQTPTGELFF. CDR3 coding DNA: TGTGCTTGGGCCGGACAAACCCCCACCGGGGAGCTGTTTTTT.

In the case of this clonotype: Its ends do not fully match the called genes, so a read error is possible. The chain links TRBV5-5 to TRBJ1-1, with a possible D match to TRBD1 (5 bases). The CDR3 loop spans 15 amino acids. In germline, CDR1 is SGHKS, CDR2 YYEKEE (reference sequence). The CDR3 DNA reads TGTGCCAGGAGCTTGCGGGGCGCGGGGAACACTGAAGCATTCTTT. It yields the protein CARSLRGAGNTEAFF.

Comment on this clonotype: One end of the junction does not line up with germline, which may come from a read error. V usage is TRBV6-6 and J usage is TRBJ2-3; 8 bases are shared with TRBD1. There are 17 residues in the CDR3. Germline V CDR1 and CDR2: MNHNY, SVGAGI (reference sequence). The CDR3 DNA reads TGTGCCAGCAGTTACGTCTGGGTCAGGGGGCTGACTAATACGAAGTATTTT. Translation: CASSYVWVRGLTNTKYF.

This clonotype was seen once. Relative to the germline gene, one junction end is altered; a read error may explain this. The chain carries TRBV5-5 and TRBJ2-1, with unresolved D. The CDR3 is 13 amino acids. Germline-derived CDR1 and CDR2 are SGHKS and YYEKEE (reference sequence). CDR3: CASSLTGLGEQFF. The CDR3, as DNA: TGTGCCAGTAGCTTAACTGGCCTCGGTGAGCAGTTCTTC.

This clonotype was seen many times. The chain links TRBV25-1 to TRBJ1-4, with D possibly being TRBD1 (5 bases). CDR1 and CDR2 from the germline V gene are MGHDK and SYGVNS. The CDR3 loop spans 15 amino acids. The V end lost 5 bases, the J end lost 6 bases, and 16 bases lay between the germline ends. CDR3 region: CASSPGQGRYEKLFF. CDR3 nucleotides: TGTGCCAGCAGTCCGGGGCAGGGTAGATATGAAAAACTGTTTTTT.

For this clonotype: A junction end diverges from the germline sequence, so it may reflect a read error. This chain links TRBV29-1 with TRBJ2-3; perhaps TRBD2 as D (6 bases). CDR3 length: 15 amino acids. Looked up from germline, CDR1 is SQVTM and CDR2 is ANQGSEA. The DNA for the CDR3 is TGCAGCGCGCATCAGGGACTCCTTAGCACAGATATGCAGTATTTT. This codes for CSAHQGLLSTDMQYF.

Turning to this clonotype: This is likely a read error, given that the CDR3 carries no conserved phenylalanine or tryptophan at its end. This chain connects TRBV10-3 to TRBJ2-7; D is ambiguous. The V gene's germline CDR1 is ENHRY and CDR2 SYGVKD. The CDR3 sequence is 14 residues long. This CDR3 is CAISESVASHEQYL. Here the CDR3 DNA reads TGTGCCATCAGTGAGTCCGTAGCCTCCCACGAGCAGTACTTA.

This sequence joins TRBV5-1 and TRBJ2-3; 9 bases are a match to TRBD1. This CDR3 contains 15 residues. Germline values: CDR1 SGHRS, CDR2 YFSETQ. With 4 bases clipped from V and 10 bases from J, the junction kept 13 bases outside the gene matches. In DNA form, the CDR3 reads TGCGCCAGCAGCCTTGGACAGGGGAATAAGGATGCGCAGTATTTT. Its protein product is CASSLGQGNKDAQYF.

This clonotype was counted between two and nine times. At one of its ends the junction is not consistent with the germline gene, which may arise from a read error. The chain carries TRBV6-5 and TRBJ2-6; a weak D match, TRBD1 (6 bases). This CDR3 comprises 15 residues. Per germline, CDR1 MNHEY and CDR2 SVGAGI. The chain's CDR3 is CVSSNRQVGANVLTF. The CDR3 nucleotides read TGTGTCAGCAGCAATAGACAGGTCGGGGCCAACGTCCTGACTTTC.

This clonotype was counted many times. V is TRBV6-4 and J is TRBJ2-1; D unclear. Between the trimmed V and J ends, which lost 0 bases and 10 bases, there was a span of 7 bases. The CDR3 is 12 amino acids. CDR1 MRHNA and CDR2 SNTAGT come from the germline V gene. CDR3 loop: CASSDSDGEQFF. The CDR3 nucleotides read TGTGCCAGCAGTGACTCAGACGGAGAGCAGTTCTTC.

This clonotype was observed many times. The chain has TRBV6-6 and TRBJ1-3, with D perhaps TRBD1 (6 bases). The CDR3 totals 15 residues. Germline V CDR1 and CDR2: MNHNY, SVGAGI (reference sequence). The V end lost 3 bases, the J end lost 0 bases, and 9 bases lay between the germline ends. CDR3 sequence reads: CASSYGQLSGNTIYF. The CDR3 DNA is TGTGCCAGCAGTTATGGACAGCTCTCTGGAAACACCATATATTTT.

This clonotype was found many times. The genes are TRBV7-3 and TRBJ1-6; D remains unclear. V was shortened by 2 bases and J by 7 bases, with 6 bases between the two germline ends. Germline CDR1 and CDR2: SGHTA and FQGTGA. This CDR3 contains 13 residues. The CDR3 loop is CASSLSGNSPLHF. CDR3 nucleotide sequence: TGTGCCAGCAGCTTATCGGGCAATTCACCCCTCCACTTT.